The clone carrying this T cell receptor (beta chain) has ten or more counts. The antigen is not known. This specimen comes from a study of tumor-infiltrating lymphocytes in primary liver carcinoma. Whole-study findings and limits: Tumors had a top-250-clone fraction that was significantly higher than blood (p = 0.039). Detection in all five tumor regions applied to only about 7-25% of top clones.

The template, about 550 ng total RNA, yielded TCR beta cDNA made with a constant-region primer. Modified slightly, ARM-PCR produced TCR beta libraries over three nested multiplex PCR rounds. A C-beta reverse primer was combined with TRBV1-TRBV30 forward primers in the first two PCR rounds, and each round had 10 cycles. From the multiplex PCR reads, TCRdb called clonotypes with MiXCR, one entry per CDR3 protein. This sample yields around 81,000 distinct CDR3 sequences, of which over 70% are seen a single time; around 15% belongs to the top ten. The CDR3 extends over 14 amino acids. With 3 bases removed from V and 1 base from J, the gap between germline ends came to 11 bases. Germline V gene data show CDR1 as GTSNPN and CDR2 as SVGIG (reference sequence). Bulk tissue was left unsorted, and RNA and DNA were co-extracted from about 19-30 mg of it.

The specimen was liver tumor tissue from sampling region 4. Subset of the sample: tumor region T4, right-lateral pole. This chain uses TRBV30 with TRBJ2-3, with D possibly called TRBD1 or TRBD2 (6 bases each). The TCR originated in a woman in her fifties or sixties with primary liver carcinoma and hepatitis B virus infection. The CDR3, as DNA: TGTGCCTGGAGCTATGGGGGGCGCACAGATACGCAGTATTTT. This encodes CAWSYGGRTDTQYF.